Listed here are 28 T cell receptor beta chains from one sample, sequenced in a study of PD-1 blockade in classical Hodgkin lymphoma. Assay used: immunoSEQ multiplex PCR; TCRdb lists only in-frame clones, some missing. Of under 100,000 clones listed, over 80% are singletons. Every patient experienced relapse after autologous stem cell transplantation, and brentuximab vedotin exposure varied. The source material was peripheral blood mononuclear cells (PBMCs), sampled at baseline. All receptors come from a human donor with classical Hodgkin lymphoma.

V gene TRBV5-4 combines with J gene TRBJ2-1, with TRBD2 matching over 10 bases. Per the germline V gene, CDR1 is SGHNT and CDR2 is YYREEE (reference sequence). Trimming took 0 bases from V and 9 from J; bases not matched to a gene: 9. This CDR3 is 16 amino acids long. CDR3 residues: CASSLETSGPRGEQFF. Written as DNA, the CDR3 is TGTGCCAGCAGCTTGGAGACTAGCGGGCCCCGGGGTGAGCAGTTCTTC.

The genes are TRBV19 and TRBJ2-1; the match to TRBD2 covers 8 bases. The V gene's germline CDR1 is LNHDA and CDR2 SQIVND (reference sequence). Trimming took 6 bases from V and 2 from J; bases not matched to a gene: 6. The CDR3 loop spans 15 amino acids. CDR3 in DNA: TGTGCCAGTAGCCCGGGACTAGACGCCTACAATGAGCAGTTCTTC. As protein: CASSPGLDAYNEQFF.

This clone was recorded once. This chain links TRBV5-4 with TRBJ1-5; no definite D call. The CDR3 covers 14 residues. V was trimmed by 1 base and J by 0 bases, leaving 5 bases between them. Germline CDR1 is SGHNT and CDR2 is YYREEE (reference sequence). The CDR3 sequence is CASSLTSSNQPQHF. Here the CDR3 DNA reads TGTGCCAGCAGCTTGACATCTAGCAATCAGCCCCAGCATTTT.

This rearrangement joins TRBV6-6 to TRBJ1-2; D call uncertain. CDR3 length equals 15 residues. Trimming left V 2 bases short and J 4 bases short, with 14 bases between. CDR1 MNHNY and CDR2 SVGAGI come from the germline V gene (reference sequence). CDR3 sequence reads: CASSYEAAPSYGYTF. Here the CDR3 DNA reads TGTGCCAGCAGTTACGAGGCAGCCCCTAGCTATGGCTACACCTTC.

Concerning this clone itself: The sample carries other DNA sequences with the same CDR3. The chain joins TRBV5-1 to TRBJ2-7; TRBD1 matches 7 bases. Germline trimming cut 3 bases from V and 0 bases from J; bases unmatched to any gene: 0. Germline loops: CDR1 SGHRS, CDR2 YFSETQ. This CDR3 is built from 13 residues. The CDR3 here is CASSWDSSYEQYF. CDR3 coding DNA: TGCGCCAGCAGCTGGGACAGCTCCTACGAGCAGTACTTC.

CDR3 bases: TGTGCCTGGAGCGGTAAGGGTGGGAGTTTGACCGGAGAGACCCAGTACTTC. Translation: CAWSGKGGSLTGETQYF. The genes are TRBV30 and TRBJ2-5, with D possibly being TRBD2 (5 bases). V shed 3 bases and J shed 4 bases, with 24 bases lying between them. The CDR3 sequence is 17 residues long. Germline values: CDR1 GTSNPN, CDR2 SVGIG (reference sequence).

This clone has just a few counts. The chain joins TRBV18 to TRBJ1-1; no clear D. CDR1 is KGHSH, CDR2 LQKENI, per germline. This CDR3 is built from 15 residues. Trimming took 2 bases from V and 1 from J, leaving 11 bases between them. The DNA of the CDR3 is TGTGCCAGCTCACCATACGGGCTGTCGAACACTGAAGCTTTCTTT. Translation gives CASSPYGLSNTEAFF.

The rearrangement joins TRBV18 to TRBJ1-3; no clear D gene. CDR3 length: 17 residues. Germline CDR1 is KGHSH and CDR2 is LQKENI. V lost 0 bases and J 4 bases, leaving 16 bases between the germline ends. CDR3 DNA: TGTGCCAGCTCACCACCCGGGTCGTACATGGAGGGAAACACCATATATTTT. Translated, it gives CASSPPGSYMEGNTIYF.

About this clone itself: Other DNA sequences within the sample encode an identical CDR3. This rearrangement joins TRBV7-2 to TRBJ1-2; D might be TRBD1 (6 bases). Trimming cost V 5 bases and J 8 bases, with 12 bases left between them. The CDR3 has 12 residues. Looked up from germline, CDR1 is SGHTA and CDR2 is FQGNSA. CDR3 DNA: TGTGCCAGCAGCCCCACAGGGCTAGGCTACACCTTC. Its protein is CASSPTGLGYTF.

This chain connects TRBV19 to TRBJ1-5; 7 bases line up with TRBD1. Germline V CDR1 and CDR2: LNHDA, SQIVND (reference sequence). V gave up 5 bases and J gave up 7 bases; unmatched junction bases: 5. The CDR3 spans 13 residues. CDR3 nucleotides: TGTGCCAGTAGTTGGACAGGACCGCAGCCCCAGCATTTT. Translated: CASSWTGPQPQHF.

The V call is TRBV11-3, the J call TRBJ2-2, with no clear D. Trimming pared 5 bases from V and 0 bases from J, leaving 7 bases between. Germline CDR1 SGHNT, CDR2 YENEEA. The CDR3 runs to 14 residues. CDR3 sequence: CASSRQANTGELFF. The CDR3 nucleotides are TGTGCCAGCAGCCGCCAAGCGAACACCGGGGAGCTGTTTTTT.

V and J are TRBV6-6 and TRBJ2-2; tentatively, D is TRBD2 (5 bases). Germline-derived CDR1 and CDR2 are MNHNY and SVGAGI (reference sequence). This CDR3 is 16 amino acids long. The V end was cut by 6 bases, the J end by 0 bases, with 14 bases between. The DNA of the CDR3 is TGTGCCAGCAGCCCCCGGACTGTTTCGAACACCGGGGAGCTGTTTTTT. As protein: CASSPRTVSNTGELFF.

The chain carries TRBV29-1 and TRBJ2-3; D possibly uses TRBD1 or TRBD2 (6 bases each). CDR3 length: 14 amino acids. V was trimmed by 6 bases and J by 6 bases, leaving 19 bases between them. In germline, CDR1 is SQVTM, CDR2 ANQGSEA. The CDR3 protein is CSVRKGGAGDTQYF. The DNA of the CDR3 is TGCAGCGTGCGGAAGGGGGGCGCAGGGGATACGCAGTATTTT.

Here the CDR3 reads CASSPYEGATGNTIYF. The CDR3 nucleotides are TGTGCCAGCAGCCCTTATGAGGGGGCGACCGGAAACACCATATATTTT. The chain has TRBV7-6 and TRBJ1-3; 7 bases are shared with TRBD1. Germline V lookup: CDR1 SGHVS, CDR2 FNYEAQ. V gave up 5 bases and J gave up 4 bases; unmatched junction bases: 11. CDR3 length: 16 residues.

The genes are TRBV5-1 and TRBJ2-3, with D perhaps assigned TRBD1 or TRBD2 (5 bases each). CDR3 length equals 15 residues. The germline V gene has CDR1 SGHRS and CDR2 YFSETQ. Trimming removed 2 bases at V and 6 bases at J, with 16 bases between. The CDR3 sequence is CASSLNGAVIDTQYF. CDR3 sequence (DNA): TGCGCCAGCAGCTTAAACGGGGCCGTCATCGATACGCAGTATTTT.

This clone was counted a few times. The CDR3 region has the DNA TGTGCCAGCAGAACCGGAGGTGGGGGGGCGAACACTGAAGCTTTCTTT. It encodes CASRTGGGGANTEAFF. This chain connects TRBV7-2 to TRBJ1-1, with D possibly matching TRBD1 (6 bases). V was trimmed by 6 bases and J by 1 base, leaving 18 bases between them. The CDR3 covers 16 residues. Per the germline V gene, CDR1 is SGHTA and CDR2 is FQGNSA.

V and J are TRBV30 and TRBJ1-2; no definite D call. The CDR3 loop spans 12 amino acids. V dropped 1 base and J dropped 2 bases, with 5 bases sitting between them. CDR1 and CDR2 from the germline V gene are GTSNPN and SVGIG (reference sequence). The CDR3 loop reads CAWSGQNYGYTF. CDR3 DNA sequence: TGTGCCTGGAGTGGACAAAACTATGGCTACACCTTC.

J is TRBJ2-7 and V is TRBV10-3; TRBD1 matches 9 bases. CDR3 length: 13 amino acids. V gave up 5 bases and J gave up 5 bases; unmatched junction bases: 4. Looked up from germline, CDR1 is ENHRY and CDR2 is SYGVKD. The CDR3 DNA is TGTGCCATCAGTTCGGGACAGGGAAACGAGCAGTACTTC. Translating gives CAISSGQGNEQYF.

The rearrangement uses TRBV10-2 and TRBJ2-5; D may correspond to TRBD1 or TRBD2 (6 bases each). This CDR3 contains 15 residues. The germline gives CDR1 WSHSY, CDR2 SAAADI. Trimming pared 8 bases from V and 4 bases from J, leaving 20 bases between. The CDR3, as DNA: TGCGCCAGCCTGACCCCGAAAGGAGGGGGAGAGACCCAGTACTTC. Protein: CASLTPKGGGETQYF.

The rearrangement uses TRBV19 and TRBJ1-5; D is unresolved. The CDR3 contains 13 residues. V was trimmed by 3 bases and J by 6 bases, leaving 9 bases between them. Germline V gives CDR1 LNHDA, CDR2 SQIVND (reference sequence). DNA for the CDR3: TGTGCCAGTAGTATCGCATCGGGTCAGCCCCAGCATTTT. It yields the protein CASSIASGQPQHF.

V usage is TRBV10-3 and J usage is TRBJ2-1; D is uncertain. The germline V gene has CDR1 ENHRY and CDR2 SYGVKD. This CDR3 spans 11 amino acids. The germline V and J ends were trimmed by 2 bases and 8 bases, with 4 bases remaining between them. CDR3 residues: CAISEMDEQFF. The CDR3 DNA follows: TGTGCCATCAGTGAGATGGATGAGCAGTTCTTC.

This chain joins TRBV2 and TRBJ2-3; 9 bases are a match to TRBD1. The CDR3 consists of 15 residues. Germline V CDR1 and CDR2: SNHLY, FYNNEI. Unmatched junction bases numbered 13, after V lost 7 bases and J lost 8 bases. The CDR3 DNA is TGTGCCAGCACGGGTGGCGGGACAGGGTTTCTTACGCAGTATTTT. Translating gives CASTGGGTGFLTQYF. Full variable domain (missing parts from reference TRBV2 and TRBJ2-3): EPEVTQTPSHQVTQMGQEVILRCVPISNHLYFYWYRQILGQKVEFLVSFYNNEISEKSEIFDDQFSVERPDGSNFTLKIRSTKLEDSAMYFCASTGGGTGFLTQYFGPGTRLTVL.

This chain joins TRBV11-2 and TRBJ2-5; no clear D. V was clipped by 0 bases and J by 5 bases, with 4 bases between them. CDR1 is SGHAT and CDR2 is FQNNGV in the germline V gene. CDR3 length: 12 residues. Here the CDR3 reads CASSLEGETQYF. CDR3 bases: TGTGCCAGCAGCTTAGAGGGGGAGACCCAGTACTTC.

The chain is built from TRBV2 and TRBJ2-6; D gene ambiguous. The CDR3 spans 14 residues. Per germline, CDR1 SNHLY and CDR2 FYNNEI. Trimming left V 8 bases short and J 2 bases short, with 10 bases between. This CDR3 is CASSNRAGANVLTF. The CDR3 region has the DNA TGTGCCAGCTCTAACCGGGCTGGGGCCAACGTCCTGACTTTC. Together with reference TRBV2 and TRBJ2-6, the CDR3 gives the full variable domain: EPEVTQTPSHQVTQMGQEVILRCVPISNHLYFYWYRQILGQKVEFLVSFYNNEISEKSEIFDDQFSVERPDGSNFTLKIRSTKLEDSAMYFCASSNRAGANVLTFGAGSRLTVL.

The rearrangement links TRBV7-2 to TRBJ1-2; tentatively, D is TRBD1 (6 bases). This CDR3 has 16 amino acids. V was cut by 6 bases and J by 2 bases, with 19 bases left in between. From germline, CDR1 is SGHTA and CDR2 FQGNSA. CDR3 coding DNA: TGTGCCAGCAGGTCGCTGACAGGCAGATCCAACTATGGCTACACCTTC. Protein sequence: CASRSLTGRSNYGYTF.

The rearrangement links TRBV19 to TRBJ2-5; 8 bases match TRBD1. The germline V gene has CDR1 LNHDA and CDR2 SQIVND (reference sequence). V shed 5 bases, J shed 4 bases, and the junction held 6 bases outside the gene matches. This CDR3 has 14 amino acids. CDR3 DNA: TGTGCCAGTAGTCTAACGACAGGGGTAGAGACCCAGTACTTC. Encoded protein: CASSLTTGVETQYF.

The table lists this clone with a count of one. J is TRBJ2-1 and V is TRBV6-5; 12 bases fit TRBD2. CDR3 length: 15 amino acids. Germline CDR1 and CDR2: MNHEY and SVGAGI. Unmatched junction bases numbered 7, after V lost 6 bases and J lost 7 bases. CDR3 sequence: CASRGLAGNKNEQFF. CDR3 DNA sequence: TGTGCCAGCAGGGGACTAGCGGGTAATAAGAATGAGCAGTTCTTC.

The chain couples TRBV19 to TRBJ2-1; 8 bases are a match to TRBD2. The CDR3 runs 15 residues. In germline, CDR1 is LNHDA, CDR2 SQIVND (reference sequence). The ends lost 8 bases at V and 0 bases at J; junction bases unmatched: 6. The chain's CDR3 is CASRLAGTSYNEQFF. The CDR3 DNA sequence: TGTGCCAGTCGTTTAGCGGGGACCTCCTACAATGAGCAGTTCTTC.